This entry lists 11 T cell receptor beta chains sequenced from one sample in a study of T cell responses to AZD1222 COVID-19 vaccine. Profiling relied on immunoSEQ multiplex PCR, and the TCRdb table lists in-frame clones only, not all of them. The data show 150,000 to 200,000 clones, more than 80% seen once. The starting material was peripheral blood, obtained 28 days after the second dose of the MenACWY control vaccine. These receptors all come from an adult who received the MenACWY meningococcal vaccine as a control.

V is TRBV7-8 and J is TRBJ2-3, with D hard to call. CDR3 length equals 14 residues. Germline-derived CDR1 and CDR2 are SGHVS and FQNEAQ. Trimming removed 5 bases from V and 1 base from J, with 10 bases in between. The DNA of the CDR3 is TGTGCCAGCAGCCAACCATTGGGCACAGATACGCAGTATTTT. Its translation: CASSQPLGTDTQYF.

The V and J genes are TRBV5-4 and TRBJ1-1; D is possibly TRBD1 (6 bases). V lost 4 bases and J lost 6, with 16 bases in between. The CDR3 length is 14 residues. CDR1 and CDR2 (germline): SGHNT, YYREEE (reference sequence). The CDR3 here is CASSRAGDNPEAFF. Written as DNA, the CDR3 is TGTGCCAGCAGCCGCGCTGGGGACAACCCTGAAGCTTTCTTT.

The chain employs TRBV13 and TRBJ2-7, with 13 bases matching TRBD2. With 4 bases clipped from V and 3 bases from J, the junction kept 6 bases outside the gene matches. The CDR3 contains 16 residues. Germline CDR1 reads PRHDT; CDR2 reads FYEKMQ (reference sequence). CDR3 protein: CASSSLTSGRFYEQYF. CDR3 DNA: TGTGCCAGCAGCTCCTTGACTAGCGGGAGGTTCTACGAGCAGTACTTC.

The genes are TRBV28 and TRBJ2-3; the D gene is possibly TRBD2 (6 bases). V lost 4 bases and J lost 0, with 11 bases in between. Germline V gene data show CDR1 as MDHEN and CDR2 as SYDVKM. The CDR3 is 15 amino acids. The CDR3 nucleotides read TGTGCCAGCAGTTCCACGGGAGTTAGCACAGATACGCAGTATTTT. This encodes CASSSTGVSTDTQYF. Variable domain in full (rest from reference TRBV28 and TRBJ2-3): DVKVTQSSRYLVKRTGEKVFLECVQDMDHENMFWYRQDPGLGLRLIYFSYDVKMKEKGDIPEGYSVSREKKERFSLILESASTNQTSMYLCASSSTGVSTDTQYFGPGTRLTVL.

The V gene is TRBV15, the J gene TRBJ1-5; D is uncertain. Germline V lookup: CDR1 LNHNV, CDR2 YYDKDF (reference sequence). Trimming took 0 bases from V and 0 from J, leaving 12 bases between them. The CDR3 extends over 17 amino acids. The CDR3 protein is CATSRDRWSYSNQPQHF. CDR3 nucleotide sequence: TGTGCCACCAGCAGAGATCGCTGGTCCTATAGCAATCAGCCCCAGCATTTT.

This clone was counted a single time. The J gene is TRBJ1-5, the V gene TRBV11-2; no clear D. Trimming left V 5 bases short and J 6 bases short, with 11 bases between. This CDR3 is built from 13 residues. Per the germline V gene, CDR1 is SGHAT and CDR2 is FQNNGV. CDR3 DNA sequence: TGTGCCAGCAGCCCCTGGACGGGTCAGCCCCAGCATTTT. This translates into CASSPWTGQPQHF.

This sequence joins TRBV19 and TRBJ2-7, with TRBD1 identical over 8 bases. The V and J ends lost 5 bases and 2 bases, in that order; junction bases with no gene match: 8. The CDR3 sequence is 15 residues long. Germline V gene sequence: CDR1 LNHDA, CDR2 SQIVND (reference sequence). The chain's CDR3 is CASSAGTGRAYEQYF. In DNA, the CDR3 is TGTGCCAGTAGTGCCGGGACAGGTCGGGCCTACGAGCAGTACTTC.

Only a few counts were recorded for this clone. The chain combines TRBV4-1 with TRBJ2-7; weak D call: TRBD2 (5 bases). The CDR3 totals 12 residues. V was trimmed by 4 bases and J by 3 bases, leaving 7 bases between them. The germline CDR1 and CDR2 sequences are MGHRA and YSYEKL. As DNA, the CDR3 is TGCGCCAGCAGCCCGGACTTCTACGAGCAGTACTTC. Encoded protein: CASSPDFYEQYF.

This chain joins TRBV19 and TRBJ2-5; D uncertain. The V end was cut by 6 bases, the J end by 2 bases, with 13 bases between. CDR1 LNHDA and CDR2 SQIVND come from the germline V gene (reference sequence). This CDR3 contains 14 residues. The CDR3 protein is CASRVDLGQETQYF. The CDR3 nucleotides read TGTGCCAGTAGAGTGGATTTGGGACAAGAGACCCAGTACTTC. Full variable domain (remainder filled in from reference TRBV19 and TRBJ2-5): DGGITQSPKYLFRKEGQNVTLSCEQNLNHDAMYWYRQDPGQGLRLIYYSQIVNDFQKGDIAEGYSVSREKKESFPLTVTSAQKNPTAFYLCASRVDLGQETQYFGPGTRLLVL.

CDR3 residues: CASSQDRGRSTDTQYF. The CDR3 nucleotides are TGTGCCAGCAGCCAAGACAGGGGGCGAAGCACAGATACGCAGTATTTT. The V gene is TRBV3-1 (or the pseudogene TRBV3-2), the J gene TRBJ2-3, with 8 bases that match TRBD1. Germline CDR1 reads LGHDT; CDR2 reads YNNKEL (reference sequence). This CDR3 is built from 16 residues. Unmatched junction bases numbered 2, after V lost 0 bases and J lost 0 bases.

The genes are TRBV4-3 and TRBJ2-3; 8 nucleotides align to TRBD2. The V segment lost 0 bases and the J segment 0 bases; nucleotides outside the gene matches: 8. The V gene's germline CDR1 is LGHNA and CDR2 YSLEER. This CDR3 is built from 18 residues. In DNA form, the CDR3 reads TGCGCCAGCAGCCAAGAAGCTCCTAGCGGGTATAGCACAGATACGCAGTATTTT. Translated, it gives CASSQEAPSGYSTDTQYF.